This T cell receptor (beta chain) was sequenced for a study of T-cell reconstitution after alpha-beta-depleted transplantation in children. Germline loops: CDR1 LNHDA, CDR2 SQIVND (reference sequence). J lost 8 bases, V lost 3 bases, and 6 bases had no gene match. CDR3 length equals 15 residues. Library preparation (for TCRbeta) was performed with unique molecular identifiers. Using its own MiXCR run on the PCR reads, TCRdb lists one record per CDR3 protein. The sample carries about 300,000 distinct CDR3 sequences, roughly 9.1% recorded once. As to this clonotype: Its antigen is still unknown.

Study findings and constraints: T cells produced anew were the main source of T-cell counts and diversity one year after transplant. Approximately two months post-transplant, alpha-beta T cells reportedly originated from several hundred expanded graft clones. Where some patients showed high TCRbeta diversity at day 60, it came from recipient T cells and thymic progenitors that had survived.

The chain links TRBV19 to TRBJ2-1, with 11 bases that match TRBD1. Sequences were derived from PBMCs, sampled before TCRalphabeta/CD19-depleted stem cell transplant. The source of this sequence is a boy younger than two with acute myeloid leukemia, due to receive a stem cell transplant. The CDR3 here is CASSIRDRGGDEQFF. The DNA of the CDR3 is TGTGCCAGTAGTATCCGGGACAGGGGGGGAGATGAGCAGTTCTTC.